The TCR beta chain under discussion was sequenced for a study of blood T cell repertoires in COVID-19. About the study: The study drew acute and convalescent COVID-19 samples from the United States, Italy and Spain. PBMCs, B-cell-depleted T cells, or T cells were the source of the cDNA or gDNA that made up the material.

The CDR3 contains 14 residues. Looked up from germline, CDR1 is LNHDA and CDR2 is SQIVND (reference sequence). With V trimmed by 5 bases and J by 5 bases, 3 bases remained unmatched. Patients at the Seattle site were enrolled during active infection and followed longitudinally. As originally analysed: Amplification with reference gene primers provided the estimates of nucleated cell counts. The repertoire was sequenced with immunoSEQ multiplex PCR; TCRdb's copy has only in-frame clones and lacks some. V and J calls and clone size follow that table, whereas D and trimming were derived from the DNA. The sample contains tens of thousands of clones, 90% to 95% of which appear only once. There are a few counts of this clone.

This clonotype originated in a man aged 40-49 years with COVID-19, enrolled during active disease. The sequencing input was peripheral blood. The rearrangement uses TRBV19 and TRBJ1-5; TRBD1 aligns across 10 bases. The CDR3 coding sequence is TGTGCCAGTAGTTTGACAGGGGGCGATCAGCCCCAGCATTTT. It yields the protein CASSLTGGDQPQHF.